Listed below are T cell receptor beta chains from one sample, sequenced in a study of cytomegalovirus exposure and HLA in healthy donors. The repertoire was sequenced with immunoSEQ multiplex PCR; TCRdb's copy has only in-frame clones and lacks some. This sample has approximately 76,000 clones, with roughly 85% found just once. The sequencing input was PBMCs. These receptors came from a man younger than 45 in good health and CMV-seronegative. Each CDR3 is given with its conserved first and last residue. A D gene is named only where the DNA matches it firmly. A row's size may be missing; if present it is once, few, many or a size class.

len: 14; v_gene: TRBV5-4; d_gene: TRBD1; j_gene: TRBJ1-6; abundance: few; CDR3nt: TGTGCCAGCAGGGAAAAGGGGGCCGGGTCACCCCTCCACTTT; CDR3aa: CASREKGAGSPLHF
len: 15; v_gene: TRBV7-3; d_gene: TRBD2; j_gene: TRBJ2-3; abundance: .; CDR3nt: TGTGCCAGCAGCTTCTCAGCGGGGGGCCCAGATACGCAGTATTTT; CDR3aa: CASSFSAGGPDTQYF
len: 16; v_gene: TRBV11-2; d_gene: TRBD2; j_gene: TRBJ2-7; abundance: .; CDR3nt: TGTGCCAGCAGCCCAATAAGTCGAGCGGGGAGCTACGAGCAGTACTTC; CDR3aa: CASSPISRAGSYEQYF
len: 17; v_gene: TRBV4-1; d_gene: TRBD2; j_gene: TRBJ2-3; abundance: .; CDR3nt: TGCGCCAGCAGCCAAGACCCCGCGGGGGGCGGGAAAGATACGCAGTATTTT; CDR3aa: CASSQDPAGGGKDTQYF
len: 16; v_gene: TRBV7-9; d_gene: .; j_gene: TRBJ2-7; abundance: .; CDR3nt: TGTGCCAGCAGCTTAGCCTCCGGGACGGACAGTTACGAGCAGTACTTC; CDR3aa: CASSLASGTDSYEQYF
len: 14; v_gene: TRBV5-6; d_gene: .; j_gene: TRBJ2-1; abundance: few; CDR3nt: TGTGCCAGCAGCCTTCCACAGGGAAGGAGTGAGCAGTTCTTC; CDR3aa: CASSLPQGRSEQFF
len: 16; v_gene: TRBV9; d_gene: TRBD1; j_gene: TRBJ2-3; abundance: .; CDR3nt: TGTGCCAGCAGCGTAGCTGGGCAGGGGGCAACAGATACGCAGTATTTT; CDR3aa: CASSVAGQGATDTQYF
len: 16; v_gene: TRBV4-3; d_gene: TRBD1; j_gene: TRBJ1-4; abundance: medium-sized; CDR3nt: TGCGCCAGCAGCCAAGATCTCGGGACAGGGACCGAAAAACTGTTTTTT; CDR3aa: CASSQDLGTGTEKLFF
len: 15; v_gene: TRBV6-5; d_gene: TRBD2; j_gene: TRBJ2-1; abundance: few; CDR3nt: TGTGCCAGCAGTGACTCGAGCGGGGGGAACAATGAGCAGTTCTTC; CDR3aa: CASSDSSGGNNEQFF
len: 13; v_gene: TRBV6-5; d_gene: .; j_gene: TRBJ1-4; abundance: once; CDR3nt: TGTGCCAGCAGCCCAGGGTATAATGAAAAACTGTTTTTT; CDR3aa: CASSPGYNEKLFF
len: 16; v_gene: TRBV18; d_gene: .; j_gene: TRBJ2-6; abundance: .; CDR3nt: TGTGCCAGCTCACCAATCGAGGGAAGTGGGGCCAACGTCCTGACTTTC; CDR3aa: CASSPIEGSGANVLTF